The 26 T cell receptor beta chains reported below all come from one sample, sequenced in a study of T cell responses to AZD1222 COVID-19 vaccine. Only in-frame clones appear in the TCRdb table, and some are missing; sequencing was by immunoSEQ multiplex PCR. The profile shows 100,000 to 150,000 clones, over 75% of them singletons. Source: peripheral blood, taken on day 0 of AZD1222 vaccination. All receptors derive from an adult in good health.

The genes are TRBV6-5 and TRBJ1-6, with TRBD1 matching over 9 bases. The V and J ends lost 6 bases and 4 bases, in that order; junction bases with no gene match: 1. This CDR3 is 14 amino acids long. The V gene's germline CDR1 is MNHEY and CDR2 SVGAGI. The CDR3: CASRGQGYNSPLHF. The CDR3 DNA reads as TGTGCCAGCAGGGGACAGGGTTATAATTCACCCCTCCACTTT.

The genes are TRBV7-2 and TRBJ1-4; 9 bases line up with TRBD1. This CDR3 region has 14 residues. The ends lost 7 bases at V and 6 bases at J; junction bases unmatched: 6. Per germline, CDR1 SGHTA and CDR2 FQGNSA. The CDR3: CASTLGTGHEKLFF. The CDR3 bases are TGTGCCAGCACTCTCGGGACAGGGCATGAAAAACTGTTTTTT.

This chain uses TRBV7-6 with TRBJ2-1; D call uncertain. Germline V gene lookup returns CDR1 SGHVS and CDR2 FNYEAQ. The CDR3 has 13 amino acids. Trimming took off 5 bases at V and 9 bases at J, with 14 bases between the two ends. DNA for the CDR3: TGTGCCAGCAGCCACCCACCCCGGTTTGAGCAGTTCTTC. It is translated as CASSHPPRFEQFF.

A single count supports this clone. V is TRBV18 and J is TRBJ2-7; D might be TRBD1 or TRBD2, each matching 6 bases. Looked up from germline, CDR1 is KGHSH and CDR2 is LQKENI. The CDR3 has 13 amino acids. Trimming took off 2 bases at V and 3 bases at J, with 8 bases between the two ends. CDR3 sequence: CASSPGGGYEQYF. CDR3 sequence (DNA): TGTGCCAGCTCACCAGGAGGGGGCTACGAGCAGTACTTC.

This chain joins TRBV4-3 and TRBJ1-1; 10 nucleotides match TRBD1. Per the germline V gene, CDR1 is LGHNA and CDR2 is YSLEER. The CDR3 loop spans 14 amino acids. V lost 4 bases and J lost 7; bases outside the gene matches: 6. The CDR3 sequence is CASSLGTGEDEAFF. As DNA, the CDR3 is TGCGCCAGCAGCCTAGGGACAGGGGAGGATGAAGCTTTCTTT.

J is TRBJ1-2 and V is TRBV20-1; 7 positions agree with TRBD1. V trimming: 6 bases; J trimming: 7 bases; junction bases outside the gene matches: 5. Germline CDR1 DFQATT, CDR2 SNEGSKA (reference sequence). The CDR3 contains 11 residues. CDR3 residues: CSAATGFGYTF. The DNA for the CDR3 is TGCAGTGCGGCGACAGGGTTTGGCTACACCTTC.

The chain is built from TRBV28 and TRBJ2-1; possibly TRBD1 for D (5 bases). The length of the CDR3 is 12 residues. The germline V gene encodes CDR1 MDHEN and CDR2 SYDVKM. V shed 5 bases and J shed 7 bases, with 9 bases lying between them. The CDR3 here is CASSQGSNEQFF. The CDR3 DNA sequence: TGTGCCAGCAGTCAGGGAAGTAATGAGCAGTTCTTC.

This sequence joins TRBV7-9 and TRBJ1-5; D perhaps matches TRBD1 (6 bases). Germline V gene data show CDR1 as SEHNR and CDR2 as FQNEAQ (reference sequence). This CDR3 is built from 13 residues. Between the trimmed V and J ends, which lost 1 base and 6 bases, there was a span of 7 bases. The CDR3 DNA sequence: TGTGCCAGCAGCTTAGGGGGGGCTCAGCCCCAGCATTTT. Its protein product is CASSLGGAQPQHF.

J is TRBJ2-7 and V is TRBV19; 9 bases map to TRBD2. The trim removed 1 base at V and 0 bases at J, leaving 7 bases unmatched. The CDR3 loop spans 17 amino acids. Germline-derived CDR1 and CDR2 are LNHDA and SQIVND (reference sequence). In nucleotides, the CDR3 is TGTGCCAGTAGTATAGGCCTAGCGGGGAGGTCCTCCTACGAGCAGTACTTC. Protein: CASSIGLAGRSSYEQYF.

The chain is built from TRBV7-9 and TRBJ1-1, with no clear D. The CDR3 runs to 13 residues. CDR1 and CDR2 (germline): SEHNR, FQNEAQ (reference sequence). The V and J ends lost 3 bases and 1 base respectively, with 6 bases between them. CDR3 DNA sequence: TGTGCCAGCAGCTTTAGATGGAACACTGAAGCTTTCTTT. This codes for CASSFRWNTEAFF.

CDR3 amino acids: CASSGLGRTGELFF. CDR3 DNA: TGCGCCAGCAGTGGGTTAGGGCGGACCGGGGAGCTGTTTTTT. The rearrangement links TRBV10-1 to TRBJ2-2; no firm D call. V lost 4 bases, J lost 5 bases, and 11 bases lay in between. Germline assignment: CDR1 WNHNN and CDR2 SYGVQD (reference sequence). The CDR3 extends over 14 amino acids.

V gene TRBV19 combines with J gene TRBJ1-2; 7 bases are shared with TRBD1. In germline, CDR1 is LNHDA, CDR2 SQIVND (reference sequence). The CDR3 sequence is 16 residues long. J gave up 4 bases and V 3 bases, and 11 bases lay outside the gene matches. The CDR3 DNA sequence: TGTGCCAGTAGTATCCCCCAGGGGGAGAGAGGCTATGGCTACACCTTC. Translating gives CASSIPQGERGYGYTF.

This clone was recorded only once. This chain links TRBV2 with TRBJ2-1, with 9 positions matching TRBD1. CDR3 length: 15 amino acids. V lost 7 bases and J lost 8; bases outside the gene matches: 12. Germline CDR1 is SNHLY and CDR2 is FYNNEI. CDR3 sequence (DNA): TGTGCCAGCAAGGTGTGGACAGGGGTCTTGGATGAGCAGTTCTTC. Protein product: CASKVWTGVLDEQFF.

This chain uses TRBV19 with TRBJ2-7; 7 nucleotides line up with TRBD1. This CDR3 region has 16 residues. Germline loops: CDR1 LNHDA, CDR2 SQIVND (reference sequence). V lost 5 bases to trimming and J lost 5 bases; unmatched junction nucleotides: 15. Written as DNA, the CDR3 is TGTGCCAGTAGTCATCCCGGGACAGCGAATAGCGACGAGCAGTACTTC. Protein sequence: CASSHPGTANSDEQYF.

This CDR3 reads CASSQRKGWGNTEAFF. In DNA form, the CDR3 reads TGTGCCAGCAGCCAAAGGAAGGGGTGGGGGAACACTGAAGCTTTCTTT. The chain has TRBV14 and TRBJ1-1, with a weak D call TRBD1 (5 bases). The germline gives CDR1 SGHDN, CDR2 FVKESK. Trimming removed 2 bases at V and 1 base at J, with 14 bases between. The CDR3 runs to 16 residues.

The chain uses TRBV9 and TRBJ2-7, with D possibly being TRBD1 (5 bases). The germline V and J ends were trimmed by 0 bases and 6 bases, with 10 bases remaining between them. The CDR3 sequence is 13 residues long. Germline assignment: CDR1 SGDLS and CDR2 YYNGEE. In nucleotides, the CDR3 is TGTGCCAGCAGCGTAGAAGGGGTAACCGAGCAGTACTTC. Its protein product is CASSVEGVTEQYF.

The gene calls are TRBV28 and TRBJ1-5; no firm D call. This CDR3 has 16 amino acids. The germline V gene encodes CDR1 MDHEN and CDR2 SYDVKM. Trimming stripped 4 bases from V and 0 bases from J, with 13 bases between. The CDR3, as DNA: TGTGCCAGCAGTTGGGGTAGTCCTTATAGCAATCAGCCCCAGCATTTT. Translated: CASSWGSPYSNQPQHF.

The chain uses TRBV27 and TRBJ1-2; 7 nucleotides line up with TRBD1. The CDR3 has 15 amino acids. Germline V gives CDR1 MNHEY, CDR2 SMNVEV (reference sequence). Trimming took 5 bases from V and 4 from J; bases not matched to a gene: 10. The CDR3 here is CASSLTHRGFYGYTF. The CDR3 nucleotides read TGTGCCAGCAGTCTCACTCACAGGGGCTTCTATGGCTACACCTTC.

This chain joins TRBV6-6 and TRBJ2-3; D remains unclear. The CDR3 is 13 amino acids. Germline V CDR1 and CDR2: MNHNY, SVGAGI (reference sequence). V was cut by 2 bases and J by 2 bases, with 5 bases left in between. As DNA, the CDR3 is TGTGCCAGCAGTTACAGGGACACAGATACGCAGTATTTT. Amino acid sequence: CASSYRDTDTQYF.

This clone was recorded only once. The chain carries TRBV6-2 or TRBV6-3 and TRBJ2-1; D is ambiguous. Looked up from germline, CDR1 is MNHEY and CDR2 is SVGEGT. This CDR3 spans 11 amino acids. V was cut by 6 bases and J by 9 bases, with 9 bases left in between. Here the CDR3 DNA reads TGTGCCAGCAGCCCCGCGGTTGAGCAGTTCTTC. This sequence encodes CASSPAVEQFF.

This clone is a singleton in its sample. V and J are TRBV19 and TRBJ2-7, with TRBD1 matching over 11 bases. The CDR3 sequence is 14 residues long. The germline V gene encodes CDR1 LNHDA and CDR2 SQIVND (reference sequence). V was pared by 6 bases and J by 5 bases, with 6 bases of the junction left unmatched. The CDR3 nucleotides read TGTGCCAGTAGCTCCGGGACAGGGGGAAACGAGCAGTACTTC. It codes for CASSSGTGGNEQYF.

The chain employs TRBV7-8 and TRBJ1-3, with D perhaps TRBD1 (6 bases). Trimming took 6 bases from V and 2 from J, leaving 17 bases between them. The CDR3 contains 16 residues. Per the germline V gene, CDR1 is SGHVS and CDR2 is FQNEAQ. CDR3 amino acids: CASSLLNRVTGNTIYF. The CDR3 bases are TGTGCCAGCAGTTTATTAAACAGGGTGACTGGAAACACCATATATTTT. Full variable domain (remainder filled in from reference TRBV7-8 and TRBJ1-3): GAGVSQSPRYKVAKRGQDVALRCDPISGHVSLFWYQQALGQGPEFLTYFQNEAQLDKSGLPSDRFFAERPEGSVSTLKIQRTQQEDSAVYLCASSLLNRVTGNTIYFGEGSWLTVV.

For the CDR3, the DNA is TGTGCCAGTGGAGATTGGGGGCTTAATGAAAAACTGTTTTTT. It encodes CASGDWGLNEKLFF. This chain joins TRBV19 and TRBJ1-4; weak D call: TRBD1 (6 bases). Germline V CDR1 and CDR2: LNHDA, SQIVND (reference sequence). Between the trimmed V and J ends, which lost 8 bases and 4 bases, there was a span of 14 bases. CDR3 length equals 14 residues.

This sequence joins TRBV30 and TRBJ1-1; D possibly corresponds to TRBD1 (5 bases). V lost 3 bases to trimming and J lost 10 bases, with 24 bases between them. The CDR3 spans 15 residues. Looked up from germline, CDR1 is GTSNPN and CDR2 is SVGIG (reference sequence). In nucleotides, the CDR3 is TGTGCCTGGAGACCGGCGGGGCCGCTACAGGAGTTAGCTTTCTTT. This encodes CAWRPAGPLQELAFF.

The J gene is TRBJ1-2, the V gene TRBV9; a weak D match, TRBD1 (5 bases). This CDR3 comprises 13 residues. V dropped 0 bases and J dropped 8 bases, with 11 bases sitting between them. Germline V gene sequence: CDR1 SGDLS, CDR2 YYNGEE. The CDR3 protein is CASSVDGGDGYTF. CDR3 in DNA: TGTGCCAGCAGCGTAGATGGGGGGGACGGCTACACCTTC.

This rearrangement joins TRBV4-1 to TRBJ1-1, with TRBD1 matching over 7 bases. The junction had 14 bases not matched to a gene; V was cut back by 4 bases and J by 6 bases. CDR1 and CDR2 from the germline V gene are MGHRA and YSYEKL. This CDR3 comprises 16 residues. CDR3 residues: CASSPLFRQGVSEAFF. The CDR3 DNA reads as TGCGCCAGCAGCCCCCTGTTCAGGCAGGGGGTATCTGAAGCTTTCTTT.